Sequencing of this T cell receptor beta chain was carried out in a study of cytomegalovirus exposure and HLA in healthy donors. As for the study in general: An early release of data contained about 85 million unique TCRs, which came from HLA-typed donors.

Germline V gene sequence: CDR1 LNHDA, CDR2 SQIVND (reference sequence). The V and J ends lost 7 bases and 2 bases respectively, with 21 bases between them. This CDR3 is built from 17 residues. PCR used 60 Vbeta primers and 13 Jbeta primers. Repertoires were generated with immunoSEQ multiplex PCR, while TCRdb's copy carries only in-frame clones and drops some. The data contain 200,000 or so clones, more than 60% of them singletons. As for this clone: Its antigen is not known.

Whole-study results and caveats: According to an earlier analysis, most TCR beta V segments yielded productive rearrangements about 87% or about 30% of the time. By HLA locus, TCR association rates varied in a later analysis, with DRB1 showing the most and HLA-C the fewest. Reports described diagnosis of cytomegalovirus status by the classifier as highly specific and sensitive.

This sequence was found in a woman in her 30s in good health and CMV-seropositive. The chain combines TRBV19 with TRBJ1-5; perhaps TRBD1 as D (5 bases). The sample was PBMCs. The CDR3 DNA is TGTGCCAGTACTAACCTTGGCGGGGACCCAGGCAATCAGCCCCAGCATTTT. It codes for CASTNLGGDPGNQPQHF.